This passage covers 25 T cell receptor beta chains from one sample sequenced in a study of cytomegalovirus exposure and HLA in healthy donors (dated by TCRdb to 2017 to 2019). Library method: the immunoSEQ multiplex PCR assay. The multiplex PCR relied on a mix of 60 forward primers for TCR Vbeta segments and 13 reverse primers for TCR Jbeta segments. This immuneACCESS table, as held by TCRdb, lists in-frame sequences with V and J called but not all clones. Of the missing ones, under half trace to an unresolved V gene in checked studies; the others have no known cause. The sample contains roughly 95,000 clones, less than 85% of them found a single time. The ten largest make up approximately 5.1% of the sample. The specimen sequenced was PBMCs. Receptor source: a man aged 25 to 40 in good health and CMV-seropositive.

The chain links TRBV14 to TRBJ1-6; D ambiguous. Trimming cost V 4 bases and J 9 bases, with 13 bases left between them. The germline V gene has CDR1 SGHDN and CDR2 FVKESK. This CDR3 is 14 amino acids long. The chain's CDR3 is CASSLTVYGSPLHF. Written as DNA, the CDR3 is TGTGCCAGCAGCCTAACAGTTTACGGTTCACCCCTCCACTTT.

This clone was observed a handful of times. The genes are TRBV29-1 and TRBJ2-2, with D unclear. From germline, CDR1 is SQVTM and CDR2 ANQGSEA. This CDR3 spans 13 amino acids. With 4 bases removed from V and 1 base from J, the gap between germline ends came to 7 bases. The CDR3, as DNA: TGCAGCGTTGGTAAATTGAACACCGGGGAGCTGTTTTTT. This encodes CSVGKLNTGELFF.

V is TRBV6-5 and J is TRBJ1-2; 8 bases match TRBD1. V dropped 5 bases and J dropped 3; count of bases not matched to a gene: 5. Germline CDR1 is MNHEY and CDR2 is SVGAGI. This CDR3 comprises 14 residues. CDR3 bases: TGTGCCAGCAGTCGGACAGGGTGGTACTATGGCTACACCTTC. Encoded protein: CASSRTGWYYGYTF.

Here the CDR3 reads CASSQSRGHEQYV. Here the CDR3 DNA reads TGCGCCAGCAGTCAATCGCGAGGGCACGAGCAGTACGTC. This rearrangement joins TRBV23-1 to TRBJ2-7; perhaps TRBD2 as D (5 bases). TRBV23-1 has ORF status, its function being uncertain. Trimming stripped 0 bases from V and 5 bases from J, with 8 bases between. The CDR3 has 13 amino acids.

This rearrangement joins TRBV30 to TRBJ2-7, with D maybe TRBD1 (6 bases). CDR1 is GTSNPN and CDR2 is SVGIG in the germline V gene (reference sequence). With 3 bases removed from V and 7 bases from J, the gap between germline ends came to 19 bases. This CDR3 is built from 14 residues. CDR3 sequence (DNA): TGTGCCTGGAGGGACCGGGACACTGGGGGAGAGCAGTACTTC. Its protein is CAWRDRDTGGEQYF.

The chain couples TRBV4-3 to TRBJ2-7; D may be TRBD2 (5 bases). In germline, CDR1 is LGHNA, CDR2 YSLEER. Trimming cost V 3 bases and J 5 bases, with 20 bases left between them. The CDR3 has 16 amino acids. As DNA, the CDR3 is TGCGCCAGCAGCCAGACCGGTGAAGCGGCCTCGGACGAGCAGTACTTC. It translates to CASSQTGEAASDEQYF.

The chain joins TRBV27 to TRBJ1-2, with TRBD1 matching 7 bases. With 8 bases clipped from V and 4 bases from J, the junction kept 16 bases outside the gene matches. Germline-derived CDR1 and CDR2 are MNHEY and SMNVEV (reference sequence). The CDR3 covers 16 residues. CDR3 sequence reads: CASSFWGAGGGYGYTF. Written as DNA, the CDR3 is TGTGCCAGCTCATTTTGGGGGGCAGGGGGTGGCTATGGCTACACCTTC.

The chain combines TRBV19 with TRBJ1-1; tentatively, D is TRBD1 (5 bases). The CDR3 runs 16 residues. Germline loops: CDR1 LNHDA, CDR2 SQIVND (reference sequence). Deletions cut 3 bases from V and 3 bases from J, with 17 bases between. CDR3 sequence: CASSMFLPAGYTEAFF. As DNA, the CDR3 is TGTGCCAGTAGTATGTTCCTACCGGCAGGGTACACTGAAGCTTTCTTT.

The rearrangement links TRBV30 to TRBJ1-4; D not certain. V was cut by 1 base and J by 10 bases, with 4 bases left in between. Germline-derived CDR1 and CDR2 are GTSNPN and SVGIG (reference sequence). This CDR3 is 10 amino acids long. The CDR3 DNA sequence: TGTGCCTGGAGTGGGAGAAAACTGTTTTTT. It is translated as CAWSGRKLFF.

The chain employs TRBV7-9 and TRBJ2-7, with 9 bases identical to TRBD1. The CDR3 is 15 amino acids. The V gene's germline CDR1 is SEHNR and CDR2 FQNEAQ (reference sequence). In nucleotides, the CDR3 is TGTTCCAGCAGCCATTCCGGGACAGGGTCCTACGAGCAGTACGTC. The encoded protein is CSSSHSGTGSYEQYV.

This clone showed up just a few times. V is TRBV2 and J is TRBJ2-5, with D maybe TRBD1 (6 bases). This CDR3 has 14 residues. Between the trimmed V and J ends, which lost 4 bases and 0 bases, there was a span of 9 bases. CDR1 is SNHLY, CDR2 FYNNEI, per germline. The CDR3 loop is CASSGDRNQETQYF. Written as DNA, the CDR3 is TGTGCCAGCAGTGGTGACAGGAACCAAGAGACCCAGTACTTC.

The chain joins TRBV18 to TRBJ1-4; D call uncertain. The CDR3 totals 16 residues. Germline lookup yields CDR1 KGHSH and CDR2 LQKENI. V was cut by 6 bases and J by 8 bases, with 22 bases left in between. CDR3 protein: CASSPISGAAKEKLFF. CDR3 DNA: TGTGCCAGCTCTCCCATTAGTGGTGCGGCGAAGGAAAAACTGTTTTTT.

CDR3 in DNA: TGTGCCAGCTCACCGGCCGATAAGGCGGACCAGTACTTC. It translates to CASSPADKADQYF. V is TRBV18 and J is TRBJ2-5; D uncertain. Deletions cut 3 bases from V and 10 bases from J, with 15 bases between. From germline, CDR1 is KGHSH and CDR2 LQKENI. The CDR3 runs to 13 residues.

This clone was seen only a few times. The CDR3 DNA follows: TGTGCCAGCAGGGGGCCTAGACCCTCGTCTCAGTTCTTC. Its protein product is CASRGPRPSSQFF. The chain joins TRBV2 to TRBJ2-1; D might be TRBD1 (5 bases). This CDR3 has 13 residues. Looked up from germline, CDR1 is SNHLY and CDR2 is FYNNEI. The V and J ends lost 6 bases and 13 bases respectively, with 19 bases between them.

Comments on this clone: At one of its ends the junction is not consistent with the germline gene, which may arise from a read error. The chain combines TRBV2 with TRBJ1-5; D unresolved. The germline gives CDR1 SNHLY, CDR2 FYNNEI. The CDR3 spans 15 residues. The CDR3 sequence: CASSEDSSSNQPQHF. The CDR3 DNA sequence: TGTGCCAGCAGCGAAGATTCTTCGAGCAATCAGCCCCAGCATTTT.

This clone appeared once. The chain couples TRBV28 to TRBJ1-3; D is perhaps TRBD1 (5 bases). Germline V lookup: CDR1 MDHEN, CDR2 SYDVKM. CDR3 size: 14 residues. Deletions cut 3 bases from V and 7 bases from J, with 13 bases between. CDR3 nucleotide sequence: TGTGCCAGCAGTTTTTGGCAGGGTTTGAACACCATATATTTT. This gives the protein CASSFWQGLNTIYF.

The chain joins TRBV4-2 to TRBJ1-2; D might be TRBD1 (5 bases). The CDR3 covers 15 residues. Deletions cut 0 bases from V and 2 bases from J, with 10 bases between. Germline loops: CDR1 LGHNA, CDR2 YNFKEQ. CDR3 DNA: TGTGCCAGCAGCCAAGAGGGCAGGGCCAACTATGGCTACACCTTC. Translating gives CASSQEGRANYGYTF.

The rearrangement joins TRBV6-1 to TRBJ2-6; 8 nucleotides align to TRBD1. The CDR3 is 15 amino acids. J was trimmed by 4 bases and V by 8 bases; bases with no gene match: 7. Germline CDR1 is MNHNS and CDR2 is SASEGT. The CDR3 DNA reads TGTGCCAGCCTTCTCAGGGGGCCCGGGGCCAACGTCCTGACTTTC. It specifies CASLLRGPGANVLTF.

V and J are TRBV19 and TRBJ1-4; 8 bases are shared with TRBD1. The V gene end was trimmed by 1 base and the J gene end by 0 bases; junction bases not matched to a gene: 10. The CDR3 is 19 residues long. Germline V gene sequence: CDR1 LNHDA, CDR2 SQIVND (reference sequence). This CDR3 is CASSIVMGGGQATNEKLFF. The DNA for the CDR3 is TGTGCCAGTAGTATAGTCATGGGCGGGGGACAGGCAACTAATGAAAAACTGTTTTTT.

This clone showed up just a few times. CDR3 loop: CASSHSRGQGVETFF. Here the CDR3 DNA reads TGTGCCAGCAGCCACTCTAGGGGACAGGGGGTTGAGACTTTCTTT. The rearrangement uses TRBV7-2 and TRBJ1-1, with 11 bases lining up with TRBD1. With V trimmed by 5 bases and J by 12 bases, 14 bases remained unmatched. The CDR3 extends over 15 amino acids. Germline-derived CDR1 and CDR2 are SGHTA and FQGNSA.

This chain uses TRBV6-1 with TRBJ2-1; TRBD2 agrees at 11 bases. This CDR3 region has 16 residues. Trimming at V came to 3 bases and at J to 7 bases, leaving 8 bases not matched to a gene. Germline values: CDR1 MNHNS, CDR2 SASEGT. CDR3 sequence: CASSELLAGAGNEQFF. The CDR3 DNA reads TGTGCCAGCAGTGAGTTACTAGCGGGGGCAGGGAATGAGCAGTTCTTC.

This clone is a singleton in its sample. The CDR3 here is CASSRRDRGAEQYF. The CDR3 DNA is TGTGCCAGCAGCCGCCGGGACAGGGGTGCCGAGCAGTACTTC. The chain recombines TRBV27 with TRBJ2-7; 10 nucleotides line up with TRBD1. This CDR3 contains 14 residues. Germline V gene sequence: CDR1 MNHEY, CDR2 SMNVEV (reference sequence). Trimming removed 6 bases from V and 6 bases from J; junction bases left unmatched: 8.

The chain uses TRBV4-3 and TRBJ2-1, with TRBD2 identical over 9 bases. Germline CDR1 and CDR2: LGHNA and YSLEER. After removal of 0 bases from V and 3 bases from J, the junction contained 6 bases not matched to a gene. The CDR3 is made up of 17 amino acids. The CDR3 sequence: CASSQDREAGGYNEQFF. For the CDR3, the DNA is TGCGCCAGCAGCCAAGATAGAGAAGCGGGAGGCTACAATGAGCAGTTCTTC.

The chain is built from TRBV29-1 and TRBJ2-2, with a possible D match to TRBD2 (5 bases). The germline V gene has CDR1 SQVTM and CDR2 ANQGSEA. Trimming left V 0 bases short and J 5 bases short, with 7 bases between. This CDR3 is built from 13 residues. The DNA for the CDR3 is TGCAGCGTTGAAGAGAGGGATACCGGGGAGCTGTTTTTT. This encodes CSVEERDTGELFF.

This clone was observed a few times. V gene TRBV28 combines with J gene TRBJ1-2, with D possibly being TRBD1 (6 bases). V dropped 4 bases and J dropped 7 bases, with 16 bases sitting between them. CDR1 is MDHEN and CDR2 is SYDVKM in the germline V gene. The CDR3 totals 14 residues. CDR3 in amino acids: CASSSGGGGRGYTF. For the CDR3, the DNA is TGTGCCAGCAGTTCGGGAGGAGGGGGGCGTGGCTACACCTTC.